This TCR beta chain was retrieved from a study of OX40 agonist ivuxolimab in advanced cancers. V trimming: 6 bases; J trimming: 0 bases; junction bases outside the gene matches: 5. The CDR3 loop spans 15 amino acids. From germline, CDR1 is MDHEN and CDR2 SYDVKM. Overall study findings and caveats: Averaged across samples, CD8+ T cells carried more expanded clones than CD4+ did. By week 6 at 0.1 to 3.0 mg/kg, blood CD4+ and CD8+ T cells had expanded clonally.

Assay: immunoSEQ multiplex PCR; the TCRdb copy retains only in-frame clones and omits some. The profile shows 45,000 to 55,000 clones, around 84% of them singletons. This clone was observed a few times. Its antigen is still unknown. The chain links TRBV28 to TRBJ2-1; 7 positions agree with TRBD2. The source of this sequence is an adult with an advanced solid tumor such as melanoma, head and neck, liver or kidney cancer. This specimen was CD4+ or CD8+ T cells sorted from blood, taken in a trial of the OX40 agonist ivuxolimab. DNA of the CDR3: TGTGCCAGCAGGGGGGGACTACTCTCCTACAATGAGCAGTTCTTC. It specifies CASRGGLLSYNEQFF.